This T cell receptor (beta chain) was sequenced for a study of response to subunit inactivated influenza vaccine. Study outcomes and limitations: There was a suggestion from the authors that each seasonal influenza vaccination recruits few new T cells.

TCRdb reanalysed the RT-PCR reads using MiXCR and keeps one entry per CDR3 protein. The table lists 600,000 to 850,000 distinct CDR3 sequences, 14% of them singletons. With respect to this clonotype: Antigen: not known.

V was trimmed by 8 bases and J by 6 bases, leaving 15 bases between them. The germline V gene has CDR1 SGHAT and CDR2 FQNNGV. This CDR3 is 13 amino acids long. The V gene is TRBV11-2, the J gene TRBJ2-3; no clear D gene. The receptor was isolated from a man in his fifties who received an inactivated influenza vaccine. The starting material was PBMCs from blood, obtained 14 days before vaccination. CDR3 amino acids: CASGLTAEDTQYF. The DNA of the CDR3 is TGTGCCAGCGGGTTGACTGCGGAGGATACGCAGTATTTT.